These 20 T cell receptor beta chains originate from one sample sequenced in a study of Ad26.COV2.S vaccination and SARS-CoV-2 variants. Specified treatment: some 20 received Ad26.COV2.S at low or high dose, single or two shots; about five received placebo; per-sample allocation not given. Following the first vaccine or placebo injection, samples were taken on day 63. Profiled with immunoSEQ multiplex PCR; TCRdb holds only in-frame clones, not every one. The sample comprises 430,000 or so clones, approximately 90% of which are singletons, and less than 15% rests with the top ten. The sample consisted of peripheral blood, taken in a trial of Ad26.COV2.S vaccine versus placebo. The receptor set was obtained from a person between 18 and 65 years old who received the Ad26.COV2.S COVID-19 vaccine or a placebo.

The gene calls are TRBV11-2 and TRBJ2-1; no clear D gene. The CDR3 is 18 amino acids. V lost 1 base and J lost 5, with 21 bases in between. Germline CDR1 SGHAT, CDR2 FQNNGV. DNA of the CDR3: TGTGCCAGCAGCTTAGTGGGCCAGAGAATAGGGATCCACAATGAGCAGTTCTTC. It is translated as CASSLVGQRIGIHNEQFF.

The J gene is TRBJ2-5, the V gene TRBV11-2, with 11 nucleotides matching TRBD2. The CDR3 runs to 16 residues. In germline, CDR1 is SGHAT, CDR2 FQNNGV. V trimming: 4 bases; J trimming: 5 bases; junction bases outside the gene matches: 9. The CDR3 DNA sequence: TGTGCCAGCAGCTACCAACCGGGACTAGCGGAGGAGACCCAGTACTTC. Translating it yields CASSYQPGLAEETQYF.

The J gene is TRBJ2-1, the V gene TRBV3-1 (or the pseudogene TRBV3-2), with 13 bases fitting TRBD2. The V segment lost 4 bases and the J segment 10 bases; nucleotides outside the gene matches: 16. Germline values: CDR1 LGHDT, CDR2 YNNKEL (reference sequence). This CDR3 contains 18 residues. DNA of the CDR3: TGTGCCAGCAGCCGAGGGGGGAGCGGACTAGCGGGAGTGAGCGAGCAGTTCTTC. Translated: CASSRGGSGLAGVSEQFF.

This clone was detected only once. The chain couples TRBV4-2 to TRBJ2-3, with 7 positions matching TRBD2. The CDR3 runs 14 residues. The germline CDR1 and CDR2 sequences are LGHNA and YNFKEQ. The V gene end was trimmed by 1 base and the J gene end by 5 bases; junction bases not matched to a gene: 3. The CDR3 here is CASSQGLAEDTQYF. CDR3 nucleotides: TGTGCCAGCAGCCAAGGTCTAGCGGAAGATACGCAGTATTTT.

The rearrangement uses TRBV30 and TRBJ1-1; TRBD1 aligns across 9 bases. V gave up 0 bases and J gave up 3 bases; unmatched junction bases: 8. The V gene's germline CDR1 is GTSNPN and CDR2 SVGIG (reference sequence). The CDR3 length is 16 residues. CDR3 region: CAWSVKPGQGYTEAFF. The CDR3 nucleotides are TGTGCCTGGAGTGTAAAACCGGGACAGGGATACACTGAAGCTTTCTTT.

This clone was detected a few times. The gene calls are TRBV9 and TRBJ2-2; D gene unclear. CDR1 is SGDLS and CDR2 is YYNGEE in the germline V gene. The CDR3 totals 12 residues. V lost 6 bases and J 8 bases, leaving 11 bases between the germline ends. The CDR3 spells CASNSLRGELFF. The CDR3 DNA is TGTGCCAGCAATAGTCTTCGGGGGGAGCTGTTTTTT.

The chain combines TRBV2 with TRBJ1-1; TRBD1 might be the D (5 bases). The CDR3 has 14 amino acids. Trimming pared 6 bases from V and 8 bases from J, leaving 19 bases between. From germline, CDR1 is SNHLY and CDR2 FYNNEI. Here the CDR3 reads CASRPFNRGAEAFF. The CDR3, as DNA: TGTGCCAGCAGGCCCTTCAACCGGGGCGCAGAAGCTTTCTTT.

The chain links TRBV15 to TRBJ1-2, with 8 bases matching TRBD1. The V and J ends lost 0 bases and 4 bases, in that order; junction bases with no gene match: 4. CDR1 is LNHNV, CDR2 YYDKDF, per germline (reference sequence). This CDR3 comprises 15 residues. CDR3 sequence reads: CATSRDSQGVYGYTF. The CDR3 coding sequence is TGTGCCACCAGCAGAGATTCACAGGGGGTCTATGGCTACACCTTC.

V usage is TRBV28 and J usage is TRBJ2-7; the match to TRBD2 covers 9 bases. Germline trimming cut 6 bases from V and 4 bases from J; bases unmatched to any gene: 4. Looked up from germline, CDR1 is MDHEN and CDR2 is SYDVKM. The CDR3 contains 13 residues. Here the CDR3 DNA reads TGTGCCAGCAGAGGTAGCGGGAGTTACGAGCAGTACTTC. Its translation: CASRGSGSYEQYF.

The DNA for the CDR3 is TGTGCCAGCAGGGGCCACGGGGGGAACATTCAGTACTTC. Translated: CASRGHGGNIQYF. V gene TRBV3-1 (or the pseudogene TRBV3-2) combines with J gene TRBJ2-4, with 7 bases aligning to TRBD2. The germline V gene encodes CDR1 LGHDT and CDR2 YNNKEL (reference sequence). J lost 7 bases, V lost 6 bases, and 6 bases had no gene match. The CDR3 has 13 residues.

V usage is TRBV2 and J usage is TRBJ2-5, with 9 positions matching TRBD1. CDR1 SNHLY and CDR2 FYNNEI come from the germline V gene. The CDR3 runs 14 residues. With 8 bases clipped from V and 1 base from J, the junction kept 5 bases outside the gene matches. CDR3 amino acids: CASGDRGGQETQYF. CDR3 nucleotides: TGTGCCAGCGGAGACAGGGGGGGCCAAGAGACCCAGTACTTC.

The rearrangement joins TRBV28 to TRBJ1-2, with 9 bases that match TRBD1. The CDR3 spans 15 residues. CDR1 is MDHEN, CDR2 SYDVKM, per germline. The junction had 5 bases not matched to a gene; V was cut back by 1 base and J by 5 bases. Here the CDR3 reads CASSLSTGGRYGYTF. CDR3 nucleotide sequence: TGTGCCAGCAGTTTATCAACAGGGGGCAGATATGGCTACACCTTC.

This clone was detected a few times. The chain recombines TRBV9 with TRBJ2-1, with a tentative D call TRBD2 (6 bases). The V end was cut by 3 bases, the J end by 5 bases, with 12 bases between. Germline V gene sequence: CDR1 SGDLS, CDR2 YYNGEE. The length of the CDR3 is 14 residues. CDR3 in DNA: TGTGCCAGCAGCGGCGGGGCTGGGAACAATGAGCAGTTCTTC. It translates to CASSGGAGNNEQFF.

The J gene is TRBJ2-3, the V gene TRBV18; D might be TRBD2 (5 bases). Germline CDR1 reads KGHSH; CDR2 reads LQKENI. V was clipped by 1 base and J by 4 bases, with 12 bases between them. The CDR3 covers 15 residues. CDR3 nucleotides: TGTGCCAGCTCACCACTTGAGGGATACCCAGATACGCAGTATTTT. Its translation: CASSPLEGYPDTQYF.

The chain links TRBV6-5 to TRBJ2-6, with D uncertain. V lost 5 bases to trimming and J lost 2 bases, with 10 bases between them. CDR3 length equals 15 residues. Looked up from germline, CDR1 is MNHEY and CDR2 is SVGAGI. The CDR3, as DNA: TGTGCCAGCAGTATGGACGAGACTGGGGCCAACGTCCTGACTTTC. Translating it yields CASSMDETGANVLTF.

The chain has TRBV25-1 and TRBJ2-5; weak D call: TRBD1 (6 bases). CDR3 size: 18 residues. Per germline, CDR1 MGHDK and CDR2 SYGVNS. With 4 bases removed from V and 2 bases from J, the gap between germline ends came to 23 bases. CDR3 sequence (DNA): TGTGCCAGCAGTGCAAGCCTCGGCCAGGGACAAACACAAGAGACCCAGTACTTC. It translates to CASSASLGQGQTQETQYF. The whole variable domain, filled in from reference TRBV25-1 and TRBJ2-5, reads EADIYQTPRYLVIGTGKKITLECSQTMGHDKMYWYQQDPGMELHLIHYSYGVNSTEKGDLSSESTVSRIRTEHFPLTLESARPSHTSQYLCASSASLGQGQTQETQYFGPGTRLLVL.

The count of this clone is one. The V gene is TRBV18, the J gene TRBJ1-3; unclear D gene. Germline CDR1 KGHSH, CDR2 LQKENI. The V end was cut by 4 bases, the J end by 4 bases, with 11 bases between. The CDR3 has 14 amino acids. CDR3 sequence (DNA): TGTGCCAGCTCACAGGAGAATGGGGGAAACACCATATATTTT. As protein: CASSQENGGNTIYF.

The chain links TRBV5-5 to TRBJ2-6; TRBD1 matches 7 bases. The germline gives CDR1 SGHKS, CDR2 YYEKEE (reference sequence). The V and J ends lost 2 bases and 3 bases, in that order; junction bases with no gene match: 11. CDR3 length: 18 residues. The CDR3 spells CASSFLYRGSRGANVLTF. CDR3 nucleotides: TGTGCCAGCAGCTTCCTCTACAGGGGTTCCCGTGGGGCCAACGTCCTGACTTTC.

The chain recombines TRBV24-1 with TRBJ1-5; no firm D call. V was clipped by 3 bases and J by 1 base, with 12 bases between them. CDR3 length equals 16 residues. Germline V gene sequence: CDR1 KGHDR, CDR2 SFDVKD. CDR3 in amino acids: CATSDNNVWSNQPQHF. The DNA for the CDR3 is TGTGCCACCAGTGATAATAATGTATGGAGCAATCAGCCCCAGCATTTT.

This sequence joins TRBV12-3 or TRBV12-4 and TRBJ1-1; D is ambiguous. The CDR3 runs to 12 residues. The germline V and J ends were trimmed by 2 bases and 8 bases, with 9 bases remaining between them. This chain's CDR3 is CASSLWVNEAFF. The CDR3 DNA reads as TGTGCCAGCAGTTTATGGGTGAACGAAGCTTTCTTT.